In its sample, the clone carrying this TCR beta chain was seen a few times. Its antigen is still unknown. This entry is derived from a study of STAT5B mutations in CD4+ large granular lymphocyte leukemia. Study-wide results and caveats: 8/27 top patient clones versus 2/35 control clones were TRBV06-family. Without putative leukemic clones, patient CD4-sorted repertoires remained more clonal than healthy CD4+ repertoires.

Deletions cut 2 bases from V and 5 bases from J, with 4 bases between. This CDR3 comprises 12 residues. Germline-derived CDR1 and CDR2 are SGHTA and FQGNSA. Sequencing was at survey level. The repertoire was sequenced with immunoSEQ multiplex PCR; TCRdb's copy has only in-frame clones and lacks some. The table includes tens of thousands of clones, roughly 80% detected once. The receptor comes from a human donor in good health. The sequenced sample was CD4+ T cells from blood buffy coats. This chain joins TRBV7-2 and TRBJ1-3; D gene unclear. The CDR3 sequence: CASSLQRNTIYF. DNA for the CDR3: TGTGCCAGCAGCTTACAACGAAACACCATATATTTT.